These 6 T cell receptor beta chains were sequenced from one sample in a study of human T cells and chemical hapten exposure. Each CDR3 protein is one row after TCRdb ran MiXCR on the RACE reads. This table has 60,000 to 80,000 distinct CDR3 sequences, approximately 6.2% appearing once. Noted time point: healthy volunteer bleed at 6 weeks. Someone pulled total RNA out of unfractionated whole blood. The specimen sequenced was whole blood. The receptors here all came from a female donor in good health. Some clones in this sample may be carry-over from other donors' samples.

This clonotype was counted many times. The chain joins TRBV29-1 to TRBJ2-1; D is undetermined. This CDR3 has 12 residues. Germline assignment: CDR1 SQVTM and CDR2 ANQGSEA. Trimming cost V 2 bases and J 3 bases, with 5 bases left between them. The CDR3 sequence: CSVEIDYNEQFF. CDR3 nucleotide sequence: TGCAGCGTTGAAATCGACTACAATGAGCAGTTCTTC.

In this sample, this clonotype turned up many times. This chain uses TRBV6-1 with TRBJ1-2, with TRBD1 matching 7 bases. With 6 bases clipped from V and 4 bases from J, the junction kept 8 bases outside the gene matches. The CDR3 length is 14 residues. Per germline, CDR1 MNHNS and CDR2 SASEGT. The CDR3 protein is CASRSRQGGYGYTF. CDR3 nucleotide sequence: TGTGCCAGCAGATCAAGACAGGGAGGCTATGGCTACACCTTC.

This clonotype has ten or more counts. The rearrangement joins TRBV7-2 to TRBJ2-3; a possible D gene is TRBD1 (6 bases). The V end lost 3 bases, the J end lost 1 base, and 8 bases lay between the germline ends. The CDR3 totals 14 residues. Per the germline V gene, CDR1 is SGHTA and CDR2 is FQGNSA. This chain's CDR3 is CASSLTGRTDTQYF. As DNA, the CDR3 is TGTGCCAGCAGCTTGACAGGACGCACAGATACGCAGTATTTT.

This clonotype has a count of ten or more. The chain employs TRBV4-1 and TRBJ2-3, with 11 bases aligning to TRBD2. Unmatched junction bases numbered 17, after V lost 1 base and J lost 8 bases. Germline values: CDR1 MGHRA, CDR2 YSYEKL. The CDR3 runs to 19 residues. In DNA form, the CDR3 reads TGCGCCAGCAGCCAAGGGGCTAGCGGGAGGATAGATACAGGGGGTACGCAGTATTTT. This codes for CASSQGASGRIDTGGTQYF.

This chain links TRBV6-2 or TRBV6-3 with TRBJ1-6; unclear D gene. V shed 7 bases and J shed 9 bases, with 16 bases lying between them. This CDR3 comprises 14 residues. Germline assignment: CDR1 MNHEY and CDR2 SVGEGT. This CDR3 is CASNYGLIGSPLHF. Written as DNA, the CDR3 is TGTGCCAGCAATTATGGTTTGATCGGTTCACCCCTCCACTTT.

V gene TRBV7-9 combines with J gene TRBJ2-7; no definite D call. The CDR3 length is 13 residues. The V end lost 3 bases, the J end lost 4 bases, and 10 bases lay between the germline ends. Germline lookup yields CDR1 SEHNR and CDR2 FQNEAQ (reference sequence). This CDR3 is CASSFGPEYEQYF. The CDR3, as DNA: TGTGCCAGCAGCTTCGGCCCCGAGTACGAGCAGTACTTC.